A selection of T cell receptor beta chains follows, all from one sample in a study of T cells in Graves' hyperthyroidism and ophthalmopathy. Using its own MiXCR run on the multiplex PCR reads, TCRdb lists one record per CDR3 protein. The sample records approximately 600,000 distinct CDR3 sequences, less than 25% being singletons. Sequenced sample: blood. The receptors here all came from a man between 25 and 39 years old with Graves' ophthalmopathy. The CDR3 runs from the conserved cysteine through the conserved F or W. A D gene is named only where the DNA matches it firmly. A clone size is listed for some rows: how often the clone was seen (once, few, many), or a class if it is expanded.

size	V	J	D	CDR3	DNA
few	TRBV27	TRBJ2-7	-	CASSGPGLGPYEQYF	TGTGCCAGCAGTGGCCCCGGCCTCGGTCCCTACGAGCAGTACTTC
-	TRBV24-1	TRBJ2-1	-	CATSDPGPSNNEQFF	TGTGCCACCAGTGATCCCGGGCCATCCAACAATGAGCAGTTCTTC
many	TRBV5-1	TRBJ2-5	-	CASSSRDSRETQYF	TGCGCCAGCAGCTCCCGGGATAGCAGGGAGACCCAGTACTTC
few	TRBV6-1	TRBJ2-3	TRBD1	CASSEILQGGGHTDTQYF	TGTGCCAGCAGTGAAATACTACAGGGGGGAGGTCACACAGATACGCAGTATTTT
-	TRBV4-3	TRBJ2-3	-	CASTPDRWNTDTQYF	TGCGCCAGCACCCCGGACCGGTGGAACACAGATACGCAGTATTTT
-	TRBV28	TRBJ1-3	-	CASASVLGNTIYF	TGTGCCAGCGCCTCGGTGCTGGGAAACACCATATATTTT
many	TRBV2	TRBJ2-1	-	CASSRSGRGNDEQFF	TGTGCCAGCAGTCGATCCGGGAGAGGTAACGATGAGCAGTTCTTC
few	TRBV5-6	TRBJ1-2	-	CASTLGPGTYGYTF	TGTGCCAGCACCTTGGGTCCAGGGACCTATGGCTACACCTTC
-	TRBV20-1	TRBJ1-1	-	CSARALGFEAFF	TGCAGTGCTAGGGCCCTCGGGTTTGAAGCTTTCTTT
-	TRBV12-3/TRBV12-4	TRBJ1-1	-	CASSWSGSPNTEAFF	TGTGCCAGCAGTTGGTCAGGCTCCCCGAACACTGAAGCTTTCTTT
-	TRBV7-2	TRBJ2-1	TRBD2	CASSRKASGSLNEQFF	TGTGCCAGCAGCAGAAAGGCTAGCGGGAGCTTGAATGAGCAGTTCTTC
-	TRBV4-3	TRBJ1-2	TRBD1	CASSQDWQGAGGYTF	TGCGCCAGCAGCCAAGATTGGCAGGGGGCGGGTGGCTACACCTTC
-	TRBV6-1	TRBJ1-4	-	CASGARGGRYEKLFF	TGTGCCAGCGGAGCGAGGGGGGGGCGTTATGAAAAACTGTTTTTT
few	TRBV12-3/TRBV12-4	TRBJ2-3	-	CASSSSLPDTQYF	TGTGCCAGCAGTTCCAGCCTCCCAGATACGCAGTATTTT
many	TRBV11-2	TRBJ2-1	-	CASSLEGDFRYNEQFF	TGTGCCAGCAGCTTAGAGGGGGATTTCCGATACAATGAGCAGTTCTTC